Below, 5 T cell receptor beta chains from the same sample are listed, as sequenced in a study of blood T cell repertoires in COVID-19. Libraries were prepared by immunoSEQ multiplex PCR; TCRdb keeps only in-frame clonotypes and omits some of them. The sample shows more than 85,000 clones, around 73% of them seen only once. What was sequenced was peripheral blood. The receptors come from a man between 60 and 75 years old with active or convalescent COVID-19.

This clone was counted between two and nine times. DNA for the CDR3: TGTGCCAGCAGCCAAACGGGTCGGCGAGCGGGATTGACCGGGGAGCTGTTTTTT. Translation gives CASSQTGRRAGLTGELFF. The chain recombines TRBV14 with TRBJ2-2; TRBD2 agrees at 7 bases. Germline V gives CDR1 SGHDN, CDR2 FVKESK. This CDR3 spans 18 amino acids. Trimming cost V 2 bases and J 5 bases; bases outside gene matches: 14.

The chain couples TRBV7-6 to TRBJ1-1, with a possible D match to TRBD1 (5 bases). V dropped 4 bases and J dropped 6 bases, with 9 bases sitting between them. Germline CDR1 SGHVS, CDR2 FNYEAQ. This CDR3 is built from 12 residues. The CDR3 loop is CASSSQGAEAFF. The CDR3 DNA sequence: TGTGCCAGCAGCTCGCAGGGCGCTGAAGCTTTCTTT.

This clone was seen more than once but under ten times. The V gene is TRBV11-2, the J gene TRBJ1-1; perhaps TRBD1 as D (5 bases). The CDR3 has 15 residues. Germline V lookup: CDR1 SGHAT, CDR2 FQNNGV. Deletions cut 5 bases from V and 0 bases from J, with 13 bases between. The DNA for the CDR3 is TGTGCCAGCAGCATAGGCGGGGCATTGAACACTGAAGCTTTCTTT. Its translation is CASSIGGALNTEAFF.

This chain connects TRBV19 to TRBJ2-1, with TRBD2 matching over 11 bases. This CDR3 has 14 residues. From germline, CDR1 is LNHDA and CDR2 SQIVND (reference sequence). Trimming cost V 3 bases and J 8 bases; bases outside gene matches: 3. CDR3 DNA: TGTGCCAGTAGTATCGCTAGCGGGAGGTATGAGCAGTTCTTC. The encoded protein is CASSIASGRYEQFF.

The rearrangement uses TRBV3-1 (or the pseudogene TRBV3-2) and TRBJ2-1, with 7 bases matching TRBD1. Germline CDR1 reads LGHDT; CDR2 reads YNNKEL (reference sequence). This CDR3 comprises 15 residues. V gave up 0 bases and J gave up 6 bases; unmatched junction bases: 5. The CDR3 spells CASSQERQGPNEQFF. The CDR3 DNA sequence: TGTGCCAGCAGCCAAGAGAGACAGGGCCCCAATGAGCAGTTCTTC.